The rows below give T cell receptor beta chains drawn from one sample of a study of shared clonotypes between healthy human individuals. Using immunoSEQ multiplex PCR, the repertoire was profiled, and TCRdb retains in-frame clones only, with some absent. The sample has around 1.9 million clones, just under 95% seen once; the top ten hold over 1.5%. What was sequenced was naive CD8+ T cells from PBMCs. These receptors came from a man aged 18 to 30 in good health. Some clones in this sample may be carry-over from other donors' samples. Both conserved end residues are part of each CDR3. Fields, in order: V gene, clone size, D gene, J gene, CDR3 protein, CDR3 DNA. A D gene is named only where the DNA matches it firmly. Clone size appears in some rows only: once, few, many, or a class for an expanded clone.

v_call: TRBV5-6; clone_size: once; d_call: NA; j_call: TRBJ2-3; cdr3_aa: CASSGQWGTDTQYF; cdr3_nt: TGTGCCAGCAGCGGCCAGTGGGGCACAGATACGCAGTATTTT
v_call: TRBV6-1; clone_size: NA; d_call: TRBD1; j_call: TRBJ2-1; cdr3_aa: CASSVRQGSYNEQFF; cdr3_nt: TGTGCCAGCAGTGTCCGACAGGGATCCTACAATGAGCAGTTCTTC
v_call: TRBV7-9; clone_size: once; d_call: NA; j_call: TRBJ2-1; cdr3_aa: CASSFGGGPPGEQFF; cdr3_nt: TGTGCCAGCAGCTTCGGGGGAGGCCCCCCAGGTGAGCAGTTCTTC
v_call: TRBV9; clone_size: NA; d_call: TRBD1; j_call: TRBJ1-4; cdr3_aa: CASSGQGAANEKLFF; cdr3_nt: TGTGCCAGCAGCGGACAGGGGGCGGCTAATGAAAAACTGTTTTTT
v_call: TRBV19; clone_size: NA; d_call: NA; j_call: TRBJ1-2; cdr3_aa: CASSPTANYGYTF; cdr3_nt: TGTGCCAGTAGTCCGACAGCTAACTATGGCTACACCTTC
v_call: TRBV5-1; clone_size: NA; d_call: NA; j_call: TRBJ2-7; cdr3_aa: CASTPGVANQKSYEQYF; cdr3_nt: TGCGCCAGCACTCCCGGGGTAGCTAATCAGAAGTCGTACGAGCAGTACTTC
v_call: TRBV4-1; clone_size: NA; d_call: TRBD1; j_call: TRBJ2-7; cdr3_aa: CASSHGTAYEQYF; cdr3_nt: TGCGCCAGCAGCCACGGGACAGCCTACGAGCAGTACTTC
v_call: TRBV12-5; clone_size: NA; d_call: NA; j_call: TRBJ1-2; cdr3_aa: CASGLSGLNYGYTF; cdr3_nt: TGTGCTAGTGGTTTATCCGGCCTCAACTATGGCTACACCTTC
v_call: TRBV2; clone_size: NA; d_call: TRBD2; j_call: TRBJ2-3; cdr3_aa: CASKRTSGSTDTQYF; cdr3_nt: TGTGCCAGCAAACGGACTAGCGGTAGCACAGATACGCAGTATTTT
v_call: TRBV11-2; clone_size: NA; d_call: NA; j_call: TRBJ2-7; cdr3_aa: CASSLAGWGRGAPYEQYF; cdr3_nt: TGTGCCAGCAGCTTAGCAGGGTGGGGCAGGGGAGCCCCCTACGAGCAGTACTTC
v_call: TRBV15; clone_size: once; d_call: TRBD1; j_call: TRBJ1-2; cdr3_aa: CATSRERDRGRPGYTF; cdr3_nt: TGTGCCACCAGCAGAGAAAGGGACAGGGGGCGTCCCGGCTACACCTTC
v_call: TRBV7-9; clone_size: NA; d_call: NA; j_call: TRBJ2-5; cdr3_aa: CASSFGGRQETQYF; cdr3_nt: TGTGCCAGCAGCTTCGGGGGGCGGCAAGAGACCCAGTACTTC
v_call: TRBV4-3; clone_size: NA; d_call: TRBD2; j_call: TRBJ2-1; cdr3_aa: CASSQGLAGSYNEQFF; cdr3_nt: TGCGCCAGCAGCCAAGGGTTAGCGGGATCCTACAATGAGCAGTTCTTC
v_call: TRBV27; clone_size: NA; d_call: NA; j_call: TRBJ2-1; cdr3_aa: CASSLSPSYNEQFF; cdr3_nt: TGTGCCAGCAGTTTATCCCCATCTTACAATGAGCAGTTCTTC
v_call: TRBV7-2; clone_size: NA; d_call: TRBD1; j_call: TRBJ2-5; cdr3_aa: CASSYPTGGSRETQYF; cdr3_nt: TGTGCCAGCAGCTATCCGACAGGGGGCTCAAGGGAGACCCAGTACTTC
v_call: TRBV7-9; clone_size: NA; d_call: TRBD1; j_call: TRBJ2-1; cdr3_aa: CASSSWDSHNEQFF; cdr3_nt: TGTGCCAGCAGCTCTTGGGACAGCCACAATGAGCAGTTCTTC
v_call: TRBV28; clone_size: NA; d_call: NA; j_call: TRBJ1-2; cdr3_aa: CASRPFREDGYTF; cdr3_nt: TGTGCCAGCAGACCATTCCGGGAAGACGGCTACACCTTC
v_call: TRBV28; clone_size: NA; d_call: TRBD2; j_call: TRBJ2-7; cdr3_aa: CASSPRGRASYEQYF; cdr3_nt: TGTGCCAGCAGTCCCCGAGGGAGGGCATCCTACGAGCAGTACTTC
v_call: TRBV7-9; clone_size: NA; d_call: NA; j_call: TRBJ1-1; cdr3_aa: CASSSIMNTEAFF; cdr3_nt: TGTGCCAGCAGCAGTATTATGAACACTGAAGCTTTCTTT
v_call: TRBV28; clone_size: once; d_call: NA; j_call: TRBJ1-1; cdr3_aa: CASAYRTANTEAFF; cdr3_nt: TGTGCCAGCGCCTATAGGACAGCGAACACTGAAGCTTTCTTT